Given below is one T cell receptor (beta chain) in context. Its antigen is as yet unknown. The CDR3 is 14 amino acids. The V gene's germline CDR1 is MNHEY and CDR2 SVGAGI. V lost 4 bases to trimming and J lost 8 bases; unmatched junction nucleotides: 5. Assay: immunoSEQ multiplex PCR; the TCRdb copy retains only in-frame clones and omits some. The data contain 100,000 to 150,000 clones, about 96% of them singletons. This record comes from a study of cytomegalovirus exposure and HLA in healthy donors. Study at large: It was reported in a later analysis that the 90 to 150 validation repertoires used the same platform as the approximately 670 first-cohort repertoires.

Study observations and caveats: The tendency of first-cohort TCR clusters to co-occur in the 120 or so validation repertoires was identified by a subsequent analysis.

The chain links TRBV6-5 to TRBJ2-2; TRBD1 agrees at 9 bases. Sequenced material: PBMCs. The TCR was taken from a man between 18 and 35 years old in good health and CMV-seronegative. The CDR3 reads CASSSGQGNGELFF. In DNA form, the CDR3 reads TGTGCCAGCAGTTCGGGACAGGGTAATGGGGAGCTGTTTTTT.